This is a list of T cell receptor beta chains from one sample in a study of blood T cell repertoires in COVID-19. Produced via immunoSEQ multiplex PCR; TCRdb's table is partial and in-frame only. The repertoire consists of 130,000 to 150,000 clones, with 87% occurring once and the leading ten covering approximately 10%. The sample comprised PBMCs or T cells enriched from blood (not recorded which). The receptors come from a man aged 55 to 70 who had recovered from COVID-19. The CDR3 runs from the conserved cysteine through the conserved F or W. The D gene is left open where the match is weak. A row's size may be missing; if present it is once, few, many or a size class.

clone size: .; D gene: TRBD1; V gene: TRBV7-8; J gene: TRBJ2-7; CDR3 protein: CASSRWSPGTGFSYEQYF; CDR3 DNA: TGTGCCAGCAGCCGTTGGTCACCCGGGACAGGCTTCTCCTACGAGCAGTACTTC
clone size: .; D gene: TRBD2; V gene: TRBV11-3; J gene: TRBJ2-1; CDR3 protein: CASSFSGISYNEQFF; CDR3 DNA: TGTGCCAGCAGTTTTAGCGGGATCTCCTACAATGAGCAGTTCTTC
clone size: .; D gene: .; V gene: TRBV18; J gene: TRBJ1-1; CDR3 protein: CASSQISQMNTEAFF; CDR3 DNA: TGTGCCAGCTCACAGATTAGCCAAATGAACACTGAAGCTTTCTTT
clone size: .; D gene: .; V gene: TRBV11-3; J gene: TRBJ1-1; CDR3 protein: CASSTGYGTEAFF; CDR3 DNA: TGTGCCAGCAGCACAGGGTACGGCACTGAAGCTTTCTTT
clone size: .; D gene: .; V gene: TRBV4-1; J gene: TRBJ2-1; CDR3 protein: CASSQVRGEQFF; CDR3 DNA: TGCGCCAGCAGCCAAGTGAGGGGGGAGCAGTTCTTC
clone size: .; D gene: .; V gene: TRBV5-1; J gene: TRBJ1-1; CDR3 protein: CASSLSGANTEAFF; CDR3 DNA: TGCGCCAGCAGCTTGTCAGGGGCGAACACTGAAGCTTTCTTT
clone size: .; D gene: TRBD1; V gene: TRBV5-4; J gene: TRBJ2-7; CDR3 protein: CASSVPTGGVYGQYF; CDR3 DNA: TGTGCCAGCAGCGTACCGACAGGGGGCGTCTACGGGCAGTACTTC
clone size: .; D gene: .; V gene: TRBV12-3/TRBV12-4; J gene: TRBJ2-2; CDR3 protein: CASSLGSRELFF; CDR3 DNA: TGTGCCAGCAGTTTGGGGAGCCGGGAGCTGTTTTTT
clone size: .; D gene: .; V gene: TRBV7-6; J gene: TRBJ1-2; CDR3 protein: CASSSLPGGALYGYTF; CDR3 DNA: TGTGCCAGCAGCTCCCTGCCCGGGGGGGCCCTCTATGGCTACACCTTC
clone size: .; D gene: .; V gene: TRBV28; J gene: TRBJ1-6; CDR3 protein: CASSVPGQTSYNSPLHF; CDR3 DNA: TGTGCCAGCAGTGTTCCAGGACAGACCTCCTATAATTCACCCCTCCACTTT
clone size: once; D gene: .; V gene: TRBV13; J gene: TRBJ2-7; CDR3 protein: CASSQNGGGSNYEQYF; CDR3 DNA: TGTGCCAGCAGCCAAAATGGTGGGGGCAGCAACTACGAGCAGTACTTC
clone size: .; D gene: TRBD2; V gene: TRBV7-2; J gene: TRBJ2-3; CDR3 protein: CARGLAGDTQYF; CDR3 DNA: TGTGCCAGGGGACTAGCGGGGGATACGCAGTATTTT
clone size: .; D gene: .; V gene: TRBV25-1; J gene: TRBJ2-7; CDR3 protein: CASSESGRGYEQYF; CDR3 DNA: TGTGCCAGCAGTGAGTCCGGTCGCGGCTACGAGCAGTACTTC
clone size: .; D gene: TRBD2; V gene: TRBV19; J gene: TRBJ2-2; CDR3 protein: CASKPSGGAYTGELFF; CDR3 DNA: TGTGCCAGTAAACCTAGCGGGGGGGCTTACACCGGGGAGCTGTTTTTT
clone size: .; D gene: TRBD1; V gene: TRBV19; J gene: TRBJ2-7; CDR3 protein: CATMAGGRSYEQYF; CDR3 DNA: TGTGCCACCATGGCAGGGGGACGCTCCTACGAGCAGTACTTC
clone size: .; D gene: TRBD2; V gene: TRBV19; J gene: TRBJ2-1; CDR3 protein: CASSTGLVAGSQQFF; CDR3 DNA: TGTGCCAGTAGTACAGGCTTGGTAGCGGGTAGTCAGCAGTTCTTC
clone size: .; D gene: .; V gene: TRBV19; J gene: TRBJ1-5; CDR3 protein: CASSFRDQPQHF; CDR3 DNA: TGTGCCAGTAGTTTCCGGGATCAGCCCCAGCATTTT
clone size: .; D gene: TRBD1; V gene: TRBV10-1; J gene: TRBJ2-3; CDR3 protein: CASSHDRVDNTQYF; CDR3 DNA: TGCGCCAGCAGCCACGACAGGGTGGATAATACGCAGTATTTT
clone size: .; D gene: TRBD1; V gene: TRBV19; J gene: TRBJ1-2; CDR3 protein: CASSTQGVYGYTF; CDR3 DNA: TGTGCCAGTAGTACGCAGGGGGTATATGGCTACACCTTC
clone size: .; D gene: TRBD1; V gene: TRBV6-5; J gene: TRBJ1-6; CDR3 protein: CASSSRTGPYNSPLHF; CDR3 DNA: TGTGCCAGCAGTTCTCGGACAGGGCCCTATAATTCACCCCTCCACTTT
clone size: .; D gene: .; V gene: TRBV29-1; J gene: TRBJ2-2; CDR3 protein: CSVADIGAAGELFF; CDR3 DNA: TGCAGCGTTGCCGACATAGGGGCAGCCGGGGAGCTGTTTTTT
clone size: .; D gene: .; V gene: TRBV18; J gene: TRBJ1-5; CDR3 protein: CASSPQGPRVGQPQHF; CDR3 DNA: TGTGCCAGCTCACCTCAGGGGCCCCGGGTGGGACAGCCCCAGCATTTT
clone size: .; D gene: TRBD2; V gene: TRBV6-2/TRBV6-3; J gene: TRBJ2-7; CDR3 protein: CASSRTSGGLYEQYF; CDR3 DNA: TGTGCCAGCAGTCGGACTAGCGGGGGCCTATACGAGCAGTACTTC
clone size: .; D gene: TRBD1; V gene: TRBV28; J gene: TRBJ1-5; CDR3 protein: CASSSGQGLRGNQPQHF; CDR3 DNA: TGTGCCAGCAGTTCAGGACAGGGTTTGAGGGGCAATCAGCCCCAGCATTTT
clone size: .; D gene: .; V gene: TRBV7-8; J gene: TRBJ1-2; CDR3 protein: CASSRGGTDRYYGYTF; CDR3 DNA: TGTGCCAGCAGTCGAGGGGGAACGGACAGATACTATGGCTACACCTTC
clone size: .; D gene: TRBD2; V gene: TRBV10-1; J gene: TRBJ2-1; CDR3 protein: CASRLAGEGDEQFF; CDR3 DNA: TGCGCCAGCAGATTAGCGGGAGAAGGAGATGAGCAGTTCTTC
clone size: .; D gene: TRBD2; V gene: TRBV6-4; J gene: TRBJ2-1; CDR3 protein: CASSPGGGSYNEQFF; CDR3 DNA: TGTGCCAGCAGCCCGGGGGGGGGCTCCTACAATGAGCAGTTCTTC
clone size: .; D gene: .; V gene: TRBV6-5; J gene: TRBJ1-1; CDR3 protein: CASSYGVGDTEAFF; CDR3 DNA: TGTGCCAGCAGTTACGGCGTGGGAGACACTGAAGCTTTCTTT
clone size: .; D gene: .; V gene: TRBV18; J gene: TRBJ2-3; CDR3 protein: CASSPEGLSTDTQYF; CDR3 DNA: TGTGCCAGCTCACCCGAGGGACTCAGCACAGATACGCAGTATTTT
clone size: .; D gene: .; V gene: TRBV18; J gene: TRBJ1-5; CDR3 protein: CASSPSRGWDQPQHF; CDR3 DNA: TGTGCCAGCTCCCCAAGCAGGGGATGGGACCAGCCCCAGCATTTT
clone size: once; D gene: .; V gene: TRBV4-1; J gene: TRBJ1-2; CDR3 protein: CASSPQPGDKGGYTF; CDR3 DNA: TGCGCCAGCAGCCCACAACCCGGGGACAAAGGAGGCTACACCTTC
clone size: once; D gene: TRBD2; V gene: TRBV4-1; J gene: TRBJ2-1; CDR3 protein: CASSQEDGGVTYNEQFF; CDR3 DNA: TGCGCCAGCAGCCAAGAAGACGGGGGGGTTACCTACAATGAGCAGTTCTTC
clone size: .; D gene: .; V gene: TRBV4-1; J gene: TRBJ1-5; CDR3 protein: CASSQGPRGRSDQPQHF; CDR3 DNA: TGCGCCAGCAGTCAAGGCCCTCGGGGGAGGAGCGATCAGCCCCAGCATTTT
clone size: .; D gene: TRBD1; V gene: TRBV28; J gene: TRBJ1-4; CDR3 protein: CANSTGGGNEKLFF; CDR3 DNA: TGTGCCAACAGCACAGGGGGCGGTAATGAAAAACTGTTTTTT
clone size: .; D gene: .; V gene: TRBV19; J gene: TRBJ1-5; CDR3 protein: CASSNRAGNQPQHF; CDR3 DNA: TGTGCCAGTAGTAACAGGGCTGGCAATCAGCCCCAGCATTTT
clone size: few; D gene: .; V gene: TRBV14; J gene: TRBJ1-3; CDR3 protein: CASSQRGGGSGNTIYF; CDR3 DNA: TGTGCCAGCAGCCAGCGGGGCGGGGGCTCTGGAAACACCATATATTTT